This entry describes one TCR beta chain. What it binds is unknown. These data are taken from a study of blood T cells in healthy people across ages. General study results and limits: More naive CD4+ cells and higher diversity were found in long-lived than in aged donors.

Germline assignment: CDR1 SGHTA and CDR2 FQGNSA. The trim removed 4 bases at V and 4 bases at J, leaving 6 bases unmatched. The CDR3 totals 17 residues. Using a J-beta primer mix together with a sample-barcoded 5' primer, a second PCR was run for about 7 to 12 cycles. Each CDR3 protein gets one entry after TCRdb re-called the 5' RACE reads with MiXCR. The sample gives 1,100,000 or so distinct CDR3 sequences, 45% of which show up once; around 18% is in the top ten. RNA extraction gave at least 5 micrograms of total RNA per sample. This clonotype was sampled from a woman aged 60-75 years in good health. The chain carries TRBV7-2 and TRBJ2-3; 15 nucleotides line up with TRBD2. The sample comprised blood. The CDR3 nucleotides read TGTGCCAGCAGCTCCGGGACTAGCGGGAGGTCGTCAGATACGCAGTATTTT. This sequence encodes CASSSGTSGRSSDTQYF.